The rows below give T cell receptor beta chains drawn from one sample of a study of blood T cells in healthy people across ages. From the 5' RACE reads, TCRdb called clonotypes with MiXCR, one entry per CDR3 protein. The data show about 940,000 distinct CDR3 sequences, approximately 49% seen once. Sequencing was performed on blood. The receptor set was obtained from a man aged 25 to 40 in good health. Both conserved end residues are part of each CDR3. Each record gives: J gene, clone size, V gene, D gene, CDR3 DNA, CDR3 protein. A D gene is named only where the DNA matches it firmly. Clone size is not always given. Where it is, it says once, few, many or a class for expanded clones.

TRBJ2-7,few,TRBV11-2,-,TGTGCCAGCAGCCACCCGGGACTTACCTACGAGCAGTACTTC,CASSHPGLTYEQYF
TRBJ2-1,-,TRBV7-2,-,TGTGCCAGCACTGAGGGTGCAGGCTACAATGAGCAGTTCTTC,CASTEGAGYNEQFF
TRBJ2-3,-,TRBV3-1,TRBD2,TGTGCCAGCAGCCAAGTAAGCGGGGTAAGAGGAACAGATACGCAGTATTTT,CASSQVSGVRGTDTQYF
TRBJ2-7,few,TRBV12-3/TRBV12-4,-,TGTGCCAGCAGCCGGACCTCCTCCGAGCAGTACTTC,CASSRTSSEQYF
TRBJ1-2,-,TRBV6-5,TRBD1,TGTGCCAGCAGTATATCCGGGACAGGGGGCTATGGCTACACCTTC,CASSISGTGGYGYTF
TRBJ2-7,-,TRBV20-1,TRBD2,TGCAGTGCTAGAGAAAGAATAGCGGGGGTTTCGTACTTC,CSARERIAGVSYF
TRBJ2-1,-,TRBV12-3/TRBV12-4,-,TGTGCCAGCAGTCTCACGAGTCCTGAGCAGTTCTTC,CASSLTSPEQFF
TRBJ2-1,-,TRBV20-1,TRBD2,TGCAGTGCAGTAACTAGCGGGGGGGCTTATGAGCAGTTCTTC,CSAVTSGGAYEQFF
TRBJ1-2,-,TRBV4-1,-,TGCGCCAGCAGCCCCCCCCTATCTAGAAGCTACACCTTC,CASSPPLSRSYTF
TRBJ1-6,few,TRBV4-3,TRBD1,TGCGCCAGCAGCCAAGGCCTAGACAGGGGTAATTCACCCCTCCACTTT,CASSQGLDRGNSPLHF
TRBJ2-5,-,TRBV6-5,-,TGTGCCAGCAGTTACTCCGGGCTTATTGAGACCCAGTACTTC,CASSYSGLIETQYF
TRBJ2-7,many,TRBV5-1,-,TGCGCCAGCAGCTTGGATCGGGGAAACGAGCAGTACTTC,CASSLDRGNEQYF
TRBJ2-3,-,TRBV11-2,TRBD2,TGTGCCAGCAGCTTCCTAGCGGGGGCGGGCACAGATACGCAGTATTTT,CASSFLAGAGTDTQYF
TRBJ1-4,many,TRBV7-2,TRBD1,TGTGCCAGCAGTCCATCCGGGACAGGGAATGAAAAACTGTTTTTT,CASSPSGTGNEKLFF
TRBJ1-2,-,TRBV29-1,TRBD1,TGCAGCGAGCAGGGGGTGGCAGGCTACACCTTC,CSEQGVAGYTF
TRBJ2-1,-,TRBV20-1,-,TGCAGTGCTAGATGGGCGGGGTCCTACAATGAGCAGTTCTTC,CSARWAGSYNEQFF
TRBJ2-3,few,TRBV2,TRBD2,TGTGCCAGCAGTGGGGACGGGGGGTTCCACACAGATACGCAGTATTTT,CASSGDGGFHTDTQYF
TRBJ2-3,-,TRBV10-3,TRBD1,TGTGCCACAGGGCAGGGGGCAGAAGATACGCAGTATTTT,CATGQGAEDTQYF
TRBJ2-3,-,TRBV6-2/TRBV6-3,TRBD1,TGTGCCAGCACCTACCAAGGACAGGGCATAGATACGCAGTATTTT,CASTYQGQGIDTQYF
TRBJ2-2,few,TRBV7-2,-,TGTGCCAGCAGCTTCCTGACACTCCGGGGCACCGGGGAGCTGTTTTTT,CASSFLTLRGTGELFF
TRBJ2-7,-,TRBV20-1,TRBD1,TGCAGTGCTAGAGTGGACAGGGGGCACGACGAGCAGTACTTC,CSARVDRGHDEQYF
TRBJ2-5,-,TRBV2,-,TGTGCCAGCAGTGCAGAGGGGATGGGGCAAGAGACCCAGTACTTC,CASSAEGMGQETQYF
TRBJ2-1,-,TRBV6-1,-,TGTGCCAGCAGTGAATCTCCCAATTTAGTGGGCCCCTACAATGAGCAGTTCTTC,CASSESPNLVGPYNEQFF
TRBJ2-1,-,TRBV20-1,-,TGCAGTGCTGGGGCAGACTTGTCCTACAATGAGCAGTTCTTC,CSAGADLSYNEQFF
TRBJ2-7,few,TRBV4-2,TRBD1,TGTGCCAGCAGCCAAGAATCGGGGACAGCGGTATCCTACGAGCAGTACTTC,CASSQESGTAVSYEQYF
TRBJ1-1,-,TRBV29-1,-,TGCAGCGTTGAAGATTCCGGAGGGAAAGCTTTCTTT,CSVEDSGGKAFF
TRBJ2-4,-,TRBV15,-,TGTGCCACCAGCACGGGCGCCAAAAACATTCAGTACTTC,CATSTGAKNIQYF
TRBJ2-1,many,TRBV15,TRBD2,TGTGCCACCAGCAGAGAGCGGGGGACTTCTAATGAGCAGTTCTTC,CATSRERGTSNEQFF
TRBJ1-1,few,TRBV9,-,TGTGCCAGCAGCGTAGCGTTAGGGGAGGGTGAAGCTTTCTTT,CASSVALGEGEAFF
TRBJ2-1,-,TRBV6-2/TRBV6-3,-,TGTGCCAGCAGTTACCTTGATCCGTCCCCCTACAATGAGCAGTTCTTC,CASSYLDPSPYNEQFF
TRBJ1-2,-,TRBV28,-,TGTGCCAGCACCGAAAGCGGCGCGACAGGCAGGGTGGGCTACACCTTC,CASTESGATGRVGYTF
TRBJ2-2,-,TRBV29-1,TRBD2,TGCAGCGTCGGGACTAGCAACACCGGGGAGCTGTTTTTT,CSVGTSNTGELFF
TRBJ1-6,-,TRBV20-1,-,TGCAGTGCTAGAGAGAAGCCAGGCGGGCTAAAAGGTTCACCCCTCCACTTT,CSAREKPGGLKGSPLHF
TRBJ2-1,few,TRBV9,-,TGTGCCAGCAGCGTAGACAACTACAATGAGCAGTTCTTC,CASSVDNYNEQFF
TRBJ1-1,-,TRBV4-3,-,TGCGCCGGCAGCCAGATTGGAGGGTTGAACACTGAAGCTTTCTTT,CAGSQIGGLNTEAFF
TRBJ1-2,-,TRBV20-1,-,TGCAGTGCTAGTTCCCCCACAGACATCTATGGCTACACCTTC,CSASSPTDIYGYTF
TRBJ2-7,-,TRBV15,-,TGTGCCACCAGCAGAGACCTAGCGTACGAGCAGTACTTC,CATSRDLAYEQYF
TRBJ2-1,few,TRBV20-1,-,TGCAGTGCTAGCCGGGACGGTTCCTACAATGAGCAGTTCTTC,CSASRDGSYNEQFF
TRBJ2-1,-,TRBV12-3/TRBV12-4,TRBD2,TGTGCCAGCAGTTCCGGGACTAGCGGGGCTAATGAGCAGTTCTTC,CASSSGTSGANEQFF
TRBJ1-1,-,TRBV7-9,-,TGTGTCAGCACAACGGCAGGGGTGGGACCGAACACTGAAGCTTTCTTT,CVSTTAGVGPNTEAFF
TRBJ2-7,-,TRBV4-2,TRBD2,TGTGCCAGCAGCCAAGGGGGGACTAGCACCTACGAGCAGTACTTC,CASSQGGTSTYEQYF
TRBJ2-1,-,TRBV18,-,TGTGTCAGCTCACCTCTTTCTAGCCGCAATGAGCAGTTCTTC,CVSSPLSSRNEQFF
TRBJ2-1,-,TRBV6-1,TRBD2,TGTGCCAGCGGGATAGCGGGGGACTACAATGAGCAGTTCTTC,CASGIAGDYNEQFF
TRBJ1-6,few,TRBV7-8,-,TGTGCCGGGGGGGGTACCTATAATTCACCCCTCCACTTT,CAGGGTYNSPLHF